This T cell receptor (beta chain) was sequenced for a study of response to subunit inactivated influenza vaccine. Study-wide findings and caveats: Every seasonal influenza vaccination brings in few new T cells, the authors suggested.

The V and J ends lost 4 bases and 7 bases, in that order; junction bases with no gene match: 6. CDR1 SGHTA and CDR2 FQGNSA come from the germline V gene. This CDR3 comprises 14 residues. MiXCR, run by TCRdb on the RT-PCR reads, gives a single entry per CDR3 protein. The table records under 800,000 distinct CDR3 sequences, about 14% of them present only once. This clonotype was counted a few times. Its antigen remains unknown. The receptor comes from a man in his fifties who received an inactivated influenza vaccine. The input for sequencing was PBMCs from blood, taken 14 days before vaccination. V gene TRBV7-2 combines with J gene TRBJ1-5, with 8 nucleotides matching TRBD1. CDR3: CASSSLDRGQPQHF. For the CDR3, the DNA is TGTGCCAGCAGCTCCCTAGACAGGGGCCAGCCCCAGCATTTT.